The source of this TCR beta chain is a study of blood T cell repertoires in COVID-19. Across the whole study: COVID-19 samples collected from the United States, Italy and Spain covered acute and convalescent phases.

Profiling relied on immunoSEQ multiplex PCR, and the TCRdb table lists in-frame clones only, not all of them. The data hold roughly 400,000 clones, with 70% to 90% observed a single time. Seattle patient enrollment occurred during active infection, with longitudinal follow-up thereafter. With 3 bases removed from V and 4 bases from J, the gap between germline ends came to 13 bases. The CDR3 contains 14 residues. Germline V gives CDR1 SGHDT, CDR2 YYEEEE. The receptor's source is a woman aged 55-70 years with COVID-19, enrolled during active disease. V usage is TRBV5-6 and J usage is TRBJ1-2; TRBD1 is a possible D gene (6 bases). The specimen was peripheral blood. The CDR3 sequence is CASSWETGPYGYTF. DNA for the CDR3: TGTGCCAGCAGCTGGGAGACAGGTCCCTATGGCTACACCTTC.